This T cell receptor (beta chain) was documented in a study of CD8+ T cells in alopecia areata. As for the study in general: Tofacitinib was taken orally by treated patients, and the dose was 5 to 10 mg twice daily. Patients in the study were on tofacitinib for 6 to 18 months, then off it for 6 months.

cDNA reverse transcribed from extracted RNA served as the sequencing template. Sequencing was performed with immunoSEQ multiplex PCR; in TCRdb, only in-frame clones are kept and a portion is missing. The sample has under 300,000 clones; roughly 69% are singletons. The junction had 5 bases not matched to a gene; V was cut back by 0 bases and J by 0 bases. CDR3 size: 18 residues. CDR1 and CDR2 from the germline V gene are LGHNA and YSLEER. Individuals with alopecia areata gave both lesional scalp punch biopsies and peripheral blood for collection. Sequenced material: CD4+ T cells sorted from blood, taken at week 0. The chain is built from TRBV4-3 and TRBJ2-5; 12 positions agree with TRBD2. The receptor was isolated from a human donor with alopecia areata. The CDR3 DNA sequence: TGCGCCAGCAGCCAAGATCTACTAGCGGGGGGATACCAAGAGACCCAGTACTTC. Translated: CASSQDLLAGGYQETQYF.